A single sample gave rise to the 21 T cell receptor beta chains below, sequenced in a study of blood T cell repertoires in COVID-19. The table came from immunoSEQ multiplex PCR; TCRdb's copy has only in-frame clones and leaves some out. This sample has roughly 230,000 clones, with roughly 91% found just once. Material: PBMCs or T cells enriched from blood (not recorded which). The receptor source for this set is a woman aged 30 to 39 with acute COVID-19.

The chain couples TRBV6-2 or TRBV6-3 to TRBJ1-1; 9 nucleotides agree with TRBD1. The CDR3 totals 16 residues. J lost 4 bases, V lost 6 bases, and 12 bases had no gene match. Germline V gene lookup returns CDR1 MNHEY and CDR2 SVGEGT. CDR3 sequence reads: CASSPPGTGFGTEAFF. Here the CDR3 DNA reads TGTGCCAGCAGCCCTCCGGGGACAGGGTTTGGCACTGAAGCTTTCTTT.

About this clone itself: At one boundary the junction diverges from the germline segment, which might be a read error. The V gene is TRBV6-1, the J gene TRBJ1-1; 7 bases map to TRBD1. The CDR3 spans 16 residues. CDR1 and CDR2 from the germline V gene are MNHNS and SASEGT. CDR3 bases: TGTGCCAGCAGGGAAGAGACAGGGTCGTCGCGGGGTGAAGCTTTCTTT. It is translated as CASREETGSSRGEAFF.

Worth noting for this clone: One end of the junction is discordant with germline, which a read error may explain. V usage is TRBV29-1 and J usage is TRBJ1-2; 12 bases align to TRBD1. CDR1 and CDR2 (germline): SQVTM, ANQGSEA. The CDR3 spans 16 residues. CDR3 loop: CSVAVPGQGANYGYTF. The CDR3 bases are TGCAGCGTTGCTGTCCCGGGACAGGGGGCTAATTATGGCTACACCTTC.

V is TRBV7-2 and J is TRBJ1-1; 8 nucleotides align to TRBD1. The V segment lost 5 bases and the J segment 0 bases; nucleotides outside the gene matches: 17. Germline loops: CDR1 SGHTA, CDR2 FQGNSA. The CDR3 extends over 19 amino acids. CDR3 loop: CASSRSLFGTGFLNTEAFF. DNA of the CDR3: TGTGCCAGCAGCCGTTCTTTATTTGGGACAGGCTTCTTGAACACTGAAGCTTTCTTT.

The V gene is TRBV19, the J gene TRBJ1-1; 8 bases align to TRBD1. This CDR3 has 14 residues. Germline CDR1 LNHDA, CDR2 SQIVND (reference sequence). V was pared by 8 bases and J by 2 bases, with 7 bases of the junction left unmatched. CDR3 bases: TGTGCCAGTGGGTACGGACAGGGTAACACTGAAGCTTTCTTT. Its protein is CASGYGQGNTEAFF.

This clone came up a few times. This chain links TRBV6-5 with TRBJ1-1, with 7 bases matching TRBD1. There are 13 residues in the CDR3. Unmatched junction bases numbered 4, after V lost 1 base and J lost 8 bases. In germline, CDR1 is MNHEY, CDR2 SVGAGI. This chain's CDR3 is CASSYFDREEAFF. CDR3 coding DNA: TGTGCCAGCAGTTACTTCGACAGGGAGGAAGCTTTCTTT.

This chain joins TRBV7-6 and TRBJ1-1; D perhaps matches TRBD1 (6 bases). Germline lookup yields CDR1 SGHVS and CDR2 FNYEAQ. The V gene lost 0 bases and the J gene lost 4 bases, with 9 bases spanning the gap. The CDR3 is made up of 14 amino acids. The CDR3 region is CASSLAQGSTEAFF. The CDR3 DNA sequence: TGTGCCAGCAGCTTAGCGCAGGGGAGCACTGAAGCTTTCTTT.

The chain is built from TRBV7-3 and TRBJ2-7; 7 nucleotides align to TRBD2. The CDR3 has 16 residues. Germline lookup yields CDR1 SGHTA and CDR2 FQGTGA. After removal of 2 bases from V and 0 bases from J, the junction contained 7 bases not matched to a gene. The CDR3 DNA is TGTGCCAGCAGCTTATCGGGGGGAAGGGTCTCCTACGAGCAGTACTTC. Amino acids: CASSLSGGRVSYEQYF.

This chain connects TRBV7-3 to TRBJ2-1; TRBD2 agrees at 9 bases. V lost 0 bases, J lost 0 bases, and 6 bases stayed unmatched. The CDR3 runs 18 residues. Germline values: CDR1 SGHTA, CDR2 FQGTGA. CDR3: CASSLTVSGGSSYNEQFF. The DNA of the CDR3 is TGTGCCAGCAGCTTAACCGTTAGCGGGGGAAGCTCCTACAATGAGCAGTTCTTC.

This clone was observed a few times. The J gene is TRBJ1-2, the V gene TRBV30; D is possibly TRBD1 (6 bases). The CDR3 contains 13 residues. Looked up from germline, CDR1 is GTSNPN and CDR2 is SVGIG (reference sequence). Trimming left V 3 bases short and J 2 bases short, with 10 bases between. DNA for the CDR3: TGTGCCTGGAGACCCAGGGGAAACTATGGCTACACCTTC. Encoded protein: CAWRPRGNYGYTF.

The CDR3 nucleotides are TGTGCCACCAGTAGGACAGGGGGTTACGAGCAGTACTTC. This translates into CATSRTGGYEQYF. V usage is TRBV24-1 and J usage is TRBJ2-7, with 10 bases aligning to TRBD1. The CDR3 contains 13 residues. V gave up 6 bases and J gave up 4 bases; unmatched junction bases: 2. Germline V gene sequence: CDR1 KGHDR, CDR2 SFDVKD.

The chain recombines TRBV9 with TRBJ2-1, with TRBD2 matching 13 bases. Germline CDR1 and CDR2: SGDLS and YYNGEE. The CDR3 is made up of 15 amino acids. With 0 bases clipped from V and 8 bases from J, the junction kept 2 bases outside the gene matches. The CDR3 loop reads CASSVGLAGGYEQFF. The CDR3 region has the DNA TGTGCCAGCAGCGTAGGACTAGCGGGGGGCTATGAGCAGTTCTTC.

The rearrangement uses TRBV24-1 and TRBJ2-7; 10 bases line up with TRBD1. This CDR3 contains 14 residues. V shed 4 bases, J shed 3 bases, and the junction held 2 bases outside the gene matches. Germline CDR1 KGHDR, CDR2 SFDVKD. The CDR3 sequence: CATSDRDRGYEQYF. The CDR3 DNA reads as TGTGCCACCAGTGACCGGGACAGGGGCTACGAGCAGTACTTC.

The chain couples TRBV24-1 to TRBJ2-3; possible D gene TRBD2, 5 bases. This CDR3 has 12 residues. Germline CDR1 reads KGHDR; CDR2 reads SFDVKD. Trimming took off 7 bases at V and 2 bases at J, with 6 bases between the two ends. The CDR3 loop reads CATSGVTDTQYF. In DNA, the CDR3 is TGTGCCACCAGCGGGGTCACAGATACGCAGTATTTT.

V is TRBV7-9 and J is TRBJ1-6, with D uncertain. CDR1 is SEHNR and CDR2 is FQNEAQ in the germline V gene (reference sequence). V lost 0 bases and J lost 2, with 14 bases in between. The CDR3 sequence is 18 residues long. CDR3 loop: CASSLAGPQGAYNSPLHF. CDR3 nucleotides: TGTGCCAGCAGCTTAGCGGGCCCGCAAGGTGCCTATAATTCACCCCTCCACTTT.

V usage is TRBV13 and J usage is TRBJ1-4; 8 bases are shared with TRBD1. J lost 5 bases, V lost 2 bases, and 10 bases had no gene match. Germline assignment: CDR1 PRHDT and CDR2 FYEKMQ (reference sequence). CDR3 size: 17 residues. Here the CDR3 DNA reads TGTGCCAGCAGCTTACAGGGGGCCGGGGAAGAGAATGAAAAACTGTTTTTT. This gives the protein CASSLQGAGEENEKLFF.

The chain is built from TRBV19 and TRBJ1-5; 9 bases are shared with TRBD1. Germline CDR1 reads LNHDA; CDR2 reads SQIVND (reference sequence). Trimming took 7 bases from V and 7 from J; bases not matched to a gene: 5. CDR3 length: 13 residues. The CDR3, as DNA: TGTGCCAGTACTGACAGGGGGTTCCAGCCCCAGCATTTT. Translated: CASTDRGFQPQHF.

V is TRBV7-9 and J is TRBJ1-2; 7 bases line up with TRBD1. Per the germline V gene, CDR1 is SEHNR and CDR2 is FQNEAQ (reference sequence). The trim removed 5 bases at V and 7 bases at J, leaving 13 bases unmatched. The CDR3 contains 15 residues. CDR3 loop: CASSTIDRDRTGYTF. DNA for the CDR3: TGTGCCAGCAGCACCATTGACAGGGACAGAACTGGCTACACCTTC.

Worth noting for this clone: This sample also contains other DNA sequences that code for the same CDR3. This chain connects TRBV29-1 to TRBJ2-7; D not certain. The CDR3 is 12 residues long. Germline CDR1 is SQVTM and CDR2 is ANQGSEA. V lost 1 base, J lost 2 bases, and 6 bases lay in between. The CDR3 reads CSVEGQTYEQYF. The CDR3 coding sequence is TGCAGCGTTGAAGGCCAGACCTACGAGCAGTACTTC.

The chain employs TRBV5-1 and TRBJ2-7, with 7 bases identical to TRBD2. This CDR3 has 15 amino acids. Trimming took 4 bases from V and 3 from J; bases not matched to a gene: 10. CDR1 is SGHRS, CDR2 YFSETQ, per germline. CDR3 DNA sequence: TGCGCCAGCAGCCAGACCGAGGCTAGCGGCTACGAGCAGTACTTC. Its protein product is CASSQTEASGYEQYF.

V usage is TRBV20-1 and J usage is TRBJ1-3, with 8 bases aligning to TRBD1. Germline values: CDR1 DFQATT, CDR2 SNEGSKA (reference sequence). The CDR3 consists of 21 residues. V gave up 3 bases and J gave up 0 bases; unmatched junction bases: 22. For the CDR3, the DNA is TGCAGTGCTAGTAGATGGACAGGGCCCCCTAACCCCCTTAGCTCTGGAAACACCATATATTTT. Translating it yields CSASRWTGPPNPLSSGNTIYF.